The 5 T cell receptor beta chains given below trace back to one sample, sequenced in a study of T-cell reconstitution after alpha-beta-depleted transplantation in children. The TCRbeta library was prepared with unique molecular identifiers. TCRdb analysed the PCR reads with MiXCR anew, one entry per CDR3 protein. This sample has about 980,000 distinct CDR3 sequences; under 30% occur once, and the top ten carry about 28%. Sequenced here: PBMCs, mostly from graft donor cells, sampled 360 days after TCRalphabeta/CD19-depleted stem cell transplant. Source of these receptors: a boy younger than two who had a stem cell transplant for SCID, so the T cells may come from the graft donor.

There are a few counts of this clonotype. V and J are TRBV6-2 or TRBV6-3 and TRBJ2-1; no reliable D call. This CDR3 has 12 amino acids. V was shortened by 8 bases and J by 6 bases, with 11 bases between the two germline ends. Germline V gene lookup returns CDR1 MNHEY and CDR2 SVGEGT. CDR3 in amino acids: CASARTSNEQFF. The DNA for the CDR3 is TGTGCCAGCGCACGTACTTCCAATGAGCAGTTCTTC.

The chain has TRBV20-1 and TRBJ2-7; maybe TRBD2 (5 bases). Trimming stripped 0 bases from V and 3 bases from J, with 9 bases between. Germline assignment: CDR1 DFQATT and CDR2 SNEGSKA (reference sequence). The CDR3 is 13 amino acids. The CDR3 sequence is CSAREGSGYEQYF. DNA for the CDR3: TGCAGTGCTAGAGAGGGGAGCGGCTACGAGCAGTACTTC.

This clonotype was counted between two and nine times. The chain joins TRBV19 to TRBJ2-1; 9 bases match TRBD2. V lost 5 bases, J lost 5 bases, and 10 bases stayed unmatched. The CDR3 runs to 16 residues. Germline V lookup: CDR1 LNHDA, CDR2 SQIVND (reference sequence). The CDR3: CASSLVAGGPNNEQFF. The CDR3 DNA reads TGTGCCAGTAGTTTGGTCGCGGGGGGGCCGAACAATGAGCAGTTCTTC.

The chain couples TRBV20-1 to TRBJ1-1, with 9 nucleotides matching TRBD1. The CDR3 has 18 residues. Losses at the gene ends were 3 bases for V and 2 bases for J; bases not matched to a gene: 16. CDR1 and CDR2 from the germline V gene are DFQATT and SNEGSKA (reference sequence). CDR3 residues: CSASRSVLRDRANTEAFF. The CDR3 coding sequence is TGCAGTGCTAGCAGATCGGTCTTAAGGGACAGGGCTAACACTGAAGCTTTCTTT.

This clonotype was seen a few times. The chain links TRBV30 to TRBJ2-1; D not resolved. Per germline, CDR1 GTSNPN and CDR2 SVGIG (reference sequence). The CDR3 sequence is 12 residues long. V was cut by 7 bases and J by 9 bases, with 16 bases left in between. DNA for the CDR3: TGTGCCTTCGAAAGGGCGAAGGGTGAGCAGTTCTTC. It encodes CAFERAKGEQFF.